A selection of T cell receptor beta chains follows, all from one sample in a study of CD8 T cells in Susac syndrome. MiXCR was run by TCRdb on the immunoSEQ multiplex PCR reads, yielding one entry per CDR3 protein. The sample includes 150,000 to 200,000 distinct CDR3 sequences, roughly 94% of them seen just once. The specimen was CD4+ T cells from PBMCs. Source of these receptors: a human donor with multiple sclerosis. Each CDR3 is given with its conserved first and last residue. Fields, in order: CDR3 length, V gene, CDR3 protein.

12 TRBV24-1 CATWTDNQPQHF
13 TRBV30 CAWTPLLGNTIYF
11 TRBV29-1 CSVRDLNEAFF
15 TRBV6-1 CASSDFGRADQPQHF
12 TRBV12-3/TRBV12-4 CASSGAWKPQHF
17 TRBV3-1 CASSQPSTAGGGETQYF
10 TRBV20-1 CSARTGGYTF
14 TRBV6-2/TRBV6-3 CASSYGRLSYEQYF
13 TRBV29-1 CSALRLAPVEQFF
12 TRBV15 CATSSRRVGQFF
12 TRBV28 CASSSSNTEAFF
14 TRBV7-7 CASSLDSSGSAQYF